A selection of T cell receptor beta chains follows, all from one sample in a study of T cell changes during pregnancy in multiple sclerosis. Sequenced by immunoSEQ multiplex PCR; TCRdb stores in-frame clones only, minus some. The data contain 32,000 or so clones, 89% of them seen just once; the ten biggest clones take up over 9.5%. Source: CD8+ T cells from peripheral blood mononuclear cells, taken in the second trimester of pregnancy. These receptors originate from a female donor with multiple sclerosis, enrolled in a pregnancy study. Each CDR3 is given with its conserved first and last residue. Each record gives: J gene, D gene, clone size, V gene, CDR3 protein, CDR3 DNA. The D gene is left open where the match is weak. Clone size is given for some rows only: seen once, a few or many times, or a class if the clone is expanded.

TRBJ2-7 NA once TRBV5-5 CASSMEGYYYEQYF TGTGCCAGCAGTATGGAGGGATATTACTACGAGCAGTACTTC
TRBJ1-2 NA medium-sized TRBV29-1 CSVPGEGLNYGYTF TGCAGCGTCCCCGGCGAGGGATTGAACTATGGCTACACCTTC
TRBJ1-4 TRBD1 NA TRBV28 CASSPWTGRATNEKLFF TGTGCCAGCAGTCCCTGGACAGGGAGGGCAACTAATGAAAAACTGTTTTTT
TRBJ2-7 NA NA TRBV27 CASGGGPSNYEQYF TGTGCCAGCGGGGGGGGGCCATCCAATTACGAGCAGTACTTC
TRBJ2-7 TRBD1 NA TRBV6-7 CASSYPLTGALKYEQYF TGTGCCAGCAGTTACCCCCTGACAGGGGCCCTCAAGTACGAGCAGTACTTC
TRBJ1-2 NA NA TRBV29-1 CSDNRVLANYGYTF TGCAGCGATAACAGGGTACTGGCCAACTATGGCTACACCTTC
TRBJ2-1 TRBD1 NA TRBV2 CASSTGTGLDNEQFF TGTGCCAGCAGTACCGGGACAGGGCTTGACAATGAGCAGTTCTTC
TRBJ2-7 TRBD1 NA TRBV5-1 CASSSPGQGANEQYF TGCGCCAGCAGCTCACCCGGACAGGGGGCGAACGAGCAGTACTTC
TRBJ2-5 TRBD2 NA TRBV25-1 CASSELGLAAQETQYF TGTGCCAGCAGTGAATTGGGACTAGCGGCTCAAGAGACCCAGTACTTC
TRBJ2-1 TRBD1 NA TRBV11-3 CASSSVTRQGADNEQFF TGTGCCAGCAGCTCCGTAACCCGACAGGGGGCGGACAATGAGCAGTTCTTC
TRBJ1-3 TRBD1 once TRBV27 CASGSGTGVGNTIYF TGTGCCAGCGGGTCCGGGACAGGGGTAGGAAACACCATATATTTT
TRBJ2-3 TRBD2 once TRBV4-2 CASSQENPGWRETPDTQYF TGTGCCAGCAGCCAAGAGAACCCCGGATGGCGGGAGACCCCAGATACGCAGTATTTT
TRBJ2-7 NA NA TRBV28 CASRPRGAQYEQYF TGTGCCAGCAGGCCCAGGGGGGCTCAGTACGAGCAGTACTTC
TRBJ1-1 TRBD1 NA TRBV4-1 CASRRFDRAGNTEAFF TGCGCCAGCAGGCGATTTGACAGGGCAGGAAACACTGAAGCTTTCTTT
TRBJ2-1 TRBD1 NA TRBV9 CASSGDRVYEQFF TGTGCCAGCAGCGGGGACAGGGTCTATGAGCAGTTCTTC
TRBJ1-5 NA NA TRBV27 CASSLYRGSQPQHF TGTGCCAGCAGTTTATATAGGGGGAGTCAGCCCCAGCATTTT
TRBJ2-1 TRBD1 NA TRBV5-6 CASSIQGARNEQFF TGTGCCAGCAGTATACAGGGGGCGCGTAATGAGCAGTTCTTC
TRBJ1-1 NA NA TRBV28 CARLGRGSWDTEAFF TGTGCCAGGCTCGGAAGGGGGAGTTGGGACACTGAAGCTTTCTTT
TRBJ1-2 NA NA TRBV9 CASSVWPGHPFGYGYTF TGTGCCAGCAGCGTATGGCCGGGACACCCTTTTGGCTATGGCTACACCTTC